This T cell receptor beta chain was documented in a study of identical twins. Whole-study findings and limits: It was possible that invariant MAIT and iNKT cells partly confounded the zero-insertion analyses.

TCRdb re-derived calls from the 5' RACE reads in MiXCR, one entry per CDR3 protein. The repertoire holds about 660,000 distinct CDR3 sequences, with roughly 8% as singletons. This clonotype was observed a few times. What it binds is unknown. The data were also submitted as part of a second study, on yellow fever vaccine responses in identical twins.

The sample consisted of PBMCs. The clonotype originates from a young woman in good health.

CDR3 sequence: CSARPFMDTEAFF. CDR3 in DNA: TGCAGTGCTAGACCGTTTATGGACACTGAAGCTTTCTTT. This chain joins TRBV20-1 and TRBJ1-1, with D unclear. Germline assignment: CDR1 DFQATT and CDR2 SNEGSKA (reference sequence). CDR3 length: 13 residues. Trimming left V 2 bases short and J 3 bases short, with 10 bases between.